This T cell receptor (beta chain) derives from a study of T-cell reconstitution after alpha-beta-depleted transplantation in children. With respect to this clonotype: Antigen: not known.

Overall study findings and caveats: About two months after transplant, alpha-beta T cells reportedly came from several hundred expanded graft clones. One year after transplant, T-cell counts and diversity came mostly from newly produced T cells.

Construction of the TCRbeta library involved unique molecular identifiers. TCRdb used MiXCR to reprocess the PCR reads, holding one entry per CDR3 protein. The table records 670,000 or so distinct CDR3 sequences, roughly 13% of them present only once. V lost 1 base, J lost 10 bases, and 14 bases lay in between. Germline CDR1 reads SGHKS; CDR2 reads YYEKEE (reference sequence). This CDR3 comprises 13 residues. This chain uses TRBV5-5 with TRBJ1-2, with D perhaps matching TRBD1 (5 bases). This clonotype originated in a girl aged 2 to 9 with congenital amegakaryocytic thrombocytopenia, due to receive a stem cell transplant. Sequenced here: PBMCs, sampled before TCRalphabeta/CD19-depleted stem cell transplant. The CDR3 sequence is CASSLTGTHIYTF. CDR3 coding DNA: TGTGCCAGCAGCTTGACCGGGACGCATATCTACACCTTC.